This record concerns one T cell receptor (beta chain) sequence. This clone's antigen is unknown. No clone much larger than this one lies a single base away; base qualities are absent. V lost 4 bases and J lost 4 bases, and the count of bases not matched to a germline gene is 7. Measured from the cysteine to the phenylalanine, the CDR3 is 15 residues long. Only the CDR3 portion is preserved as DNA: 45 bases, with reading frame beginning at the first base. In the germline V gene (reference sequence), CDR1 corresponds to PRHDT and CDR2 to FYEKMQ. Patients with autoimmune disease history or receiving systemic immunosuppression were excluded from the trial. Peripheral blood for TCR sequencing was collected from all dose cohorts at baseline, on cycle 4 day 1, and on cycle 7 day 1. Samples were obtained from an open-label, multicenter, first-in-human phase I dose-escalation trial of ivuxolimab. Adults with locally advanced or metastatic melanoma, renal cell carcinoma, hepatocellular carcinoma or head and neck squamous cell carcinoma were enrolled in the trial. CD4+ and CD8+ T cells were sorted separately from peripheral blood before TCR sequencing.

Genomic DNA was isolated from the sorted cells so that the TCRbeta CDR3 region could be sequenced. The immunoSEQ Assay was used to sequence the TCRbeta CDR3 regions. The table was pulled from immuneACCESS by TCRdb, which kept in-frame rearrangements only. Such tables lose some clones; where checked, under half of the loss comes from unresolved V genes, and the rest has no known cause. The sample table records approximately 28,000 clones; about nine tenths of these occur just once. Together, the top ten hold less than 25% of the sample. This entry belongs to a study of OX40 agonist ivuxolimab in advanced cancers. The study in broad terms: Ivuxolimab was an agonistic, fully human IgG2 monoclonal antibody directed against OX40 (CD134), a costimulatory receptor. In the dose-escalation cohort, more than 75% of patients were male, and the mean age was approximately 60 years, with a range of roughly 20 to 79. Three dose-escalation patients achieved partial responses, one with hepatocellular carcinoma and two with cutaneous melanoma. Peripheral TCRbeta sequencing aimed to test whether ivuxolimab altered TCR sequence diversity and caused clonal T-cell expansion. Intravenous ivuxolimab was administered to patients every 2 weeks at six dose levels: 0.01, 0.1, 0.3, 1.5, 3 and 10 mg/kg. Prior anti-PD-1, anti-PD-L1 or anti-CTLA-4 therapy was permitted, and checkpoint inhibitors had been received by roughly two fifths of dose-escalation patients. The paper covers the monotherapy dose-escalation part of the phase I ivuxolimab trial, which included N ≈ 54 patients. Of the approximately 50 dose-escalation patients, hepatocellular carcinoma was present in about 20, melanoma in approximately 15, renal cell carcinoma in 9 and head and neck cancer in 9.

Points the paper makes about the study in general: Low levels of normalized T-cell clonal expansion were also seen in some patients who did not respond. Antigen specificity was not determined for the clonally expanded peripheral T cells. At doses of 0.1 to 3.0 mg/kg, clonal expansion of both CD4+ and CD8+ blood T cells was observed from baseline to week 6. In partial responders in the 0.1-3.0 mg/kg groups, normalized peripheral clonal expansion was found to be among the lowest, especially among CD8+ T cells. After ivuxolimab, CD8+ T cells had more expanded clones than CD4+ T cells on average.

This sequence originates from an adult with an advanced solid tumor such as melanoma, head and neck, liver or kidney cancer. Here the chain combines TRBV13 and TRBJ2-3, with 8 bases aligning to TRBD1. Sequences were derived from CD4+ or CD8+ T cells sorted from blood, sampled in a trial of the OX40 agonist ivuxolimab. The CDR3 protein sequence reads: CASSSPGGGSDTQYF. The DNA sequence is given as TGTGCCAGCAGCTCCCCAGGGGGCGGGTCAGATACGCAGTATTTT.